This T cell receptor (beta chain) was captured by sequencing in a study of regulatory T cells in long-lasting Graves disease. The CDR3 sequence is 11 residues long. Trimming stripped 4 bases from V and 8 bases from J, with 11 bases between. The germline V gene encodes CDR1 SQVTM and CDR2 ANQGSEA. This sample's time point: newly diagnosed GD, antithyroid drugs for less than 3 months. The TCR library was prepared using RNA isolated from PBMCs. This clonotype has only a few counts. Its antigen remains unknown. Researchers made TCR beta libraries by using iRepertoire HTBI primers and running Arm-PCR on CDR3 regions. Each CDR3 protein is one row after TCRdb ran MiXCR on the multiplex PCR reads. The profile shows roughly 420,000 distinct CDR3 sequences, 16% of them singletons. Regarding the study as a whole: Persistent disease was characterized by preferential usage of TRBV28, TRBJ1-2 and TRBJ2-5.

This sample was also put to use in a study of T cells in Graves' hyperthyroidism and ophthalmopathy. That source reports: Clinical symptoms, serum thyroxine, TRAb, thyroid ultrasound and orbital computed tomography informed diagnoses.

J is TRBJ1-2 and V is TRBV29-1; tentative D call: TRBD1 (6 bases). The material sequenced was peripheral blood mononuclear cells (PBMCs), taken at new diagnosis, from a patient treated with antithyroid drugs. The origin of this receptor is a woman younger than 35 with Graves disease. CDR3 nucleotides: TGCAGCGTTGCCCAAGGGGGAGGCTACACCTTC. Its protein is CSVAQGGGYTF.